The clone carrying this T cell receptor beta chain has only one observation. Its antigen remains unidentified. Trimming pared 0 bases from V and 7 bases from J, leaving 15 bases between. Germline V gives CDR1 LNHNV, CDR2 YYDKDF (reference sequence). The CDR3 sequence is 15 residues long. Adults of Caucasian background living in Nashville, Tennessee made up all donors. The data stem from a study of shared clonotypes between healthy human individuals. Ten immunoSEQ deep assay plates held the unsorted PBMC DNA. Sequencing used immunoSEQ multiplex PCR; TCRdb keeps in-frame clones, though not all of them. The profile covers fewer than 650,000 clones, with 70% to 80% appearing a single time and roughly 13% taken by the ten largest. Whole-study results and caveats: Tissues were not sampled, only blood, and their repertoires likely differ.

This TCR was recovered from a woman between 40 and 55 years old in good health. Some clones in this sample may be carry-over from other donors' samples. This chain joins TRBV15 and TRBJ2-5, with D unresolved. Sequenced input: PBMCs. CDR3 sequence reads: CATSRDLGTPGTQYF. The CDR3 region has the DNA TGTGCCACCAGCAGAGATCTAGGCACTCCCGGGACCCAGTACTTC.